What follows are 28 T cell receptor beta chains derived from one specimen sequenced in a study of blood T cell repertoires in COVID-19. Clones were read by immunoSEQ multiplex PCR, and TCRdb kept only the in-frame ones, dropping some. Of a few hundred thousand clones listed, around 84% are singletons. Material for sequencing was peripheral blood. These receptors came from a woman of 80 years or more with COVID-19, enrolled during active disease.

In this sample, this clone turned up once. The chain joins TRBV29-1 to TRBJ2-3; 9 bases align to TRBD1. V shed 1 base, J shed 1 base, and the junction held 3 bases outside the gene matches. Germline CDR1 is SQVTM and CDR2 is ANQGSEA. CDR3 length: 15 residues. The chain's CDR3 is CSVEGGDRGTDTQYF. CDR3 sequence (DNA): TGCAGCGTTGAAGGTGGGGACAGGGGCACAGATACGCAGTATTTT.

There are many counts of this clone. The rearrangement uses TRBV3-1 (or the pseudogene TRBV3-2) and TRBJ1-3, with a possible D match to TRBD1 (6 bases). This CDR3 spans 16 amino acids. From germline, CDR1 is LGHDT and CDR2 YNNKEL (reference sequence). Trimming cost V 4 bases and J 0 bases, with 13 bases left between them. CDR3 DNA sequence: TGTGCCAGCAGCCGGCCAGGGGTTTCCTCTGGAAACACCATATATTTT. It codes for CASSRPGVSSGNTIYF.

This chain connects TRBV9 to TRBJ1-5, with 11 positions matching TRBD1. This CDR3 comprises 18 residues. Per the germline V gene, CDR1 is SGDLS and CDR2 is YYNGEE. The V and J ends lost 4 bases and 4 bases, in that order; junction bases with no gene match: 13. This CDR3 is CASSLKGTGGQGNQPQHF. The CDR3 nucleotides read TGTGCCAGCAGCCTAAAGGGGACAGGGGGGCAAGGTAATCAGCCCCAGCATTTT.

The chain joins TRBV7-2 to TRBJ1-3, with TRBD1 as a possible D gene (6 bases). Germline V CDR1 and CDR2: SGHTA, FQGNSA. V lost 4 bases and J lost 0, with 13 bases in between. The CDR3 totals 16 residues. CDR3 coding DNA: TGTGCCAGCAGCTCCTCCGGGACAAGCTCTGGAAACACCATATATTTT. Translating it yields CASSSSGTSSGNTIYF.

The rearrangement joins TRBV5-1 to TRBJ2-5, with 8 nucleotides matching TRBD2. Trimming removed 3 bases from V and 5 bases from J; junction bases left unmatched: 6. Germline V gene lookup returns CDR1 SGHRS and CDR2 YFSETQ. There are 14 residues in the CDR3. This CDR3 is CASSYGGATETQYF. The CDR3 nucleotides are TGCGCCAGCAGCTACGGGGGGGCCACCGAGACCCAGTACTTC.

This sequence joins TRBV4-3 and TRBJ1-4; possible D gene TRBD1, 6 bases. Trimming shortened V by 1 base and J by 9 bases, and 12 bases separated the two germline ends. This CDR3 is 14 amino acids long. Germline CDR1 is LGHNA and CDR2 is YSLEER. CDR3 coding DNA: TGCGCCAGCAGCCAAGTGGGGACACCGCAAAAACTGTTTTTT. Its translation is CASSQVGTPQKLFF.

The gene calls are TRBV19 and TRBJ1-4; TRBD1 matches at 12 bases. After removal of 7 bases from V and 10 bases from J, the junction contained 7 bases not matched to a gene. The CDR3 covers 14 residues. CDR1 is LNHDA, CDR2 SQIVND, per germline (reference sequence). This CDR3 is CASKKGTGGRKLFF. CDR3 DNA: TGTGCCAGTAAAAAGGGGACAGGGGGCAGAAAACTGTTTTTT.

The rearrangement uses TRBV6-6 and TRBJ2-1; weak D call: TRBD2 (7 bases). The CDR3 is made up of 15 amino acids. The V end was cut by 6 bases, the J end by 7 bases, with 19 bases between. The V gene's germline CDR1 is MNHNY and CDR2 SVGAGI (reference sequence). CDR3 sequence: CASSASGGGRNEQFF. The CDR3 DNA follows: TGTGCCAGCAGCGCCTCTGGGGGGGGGCGGAATGAGCAGTTCTTC.

V is TRBV28 and J is TRBJ1-4; TRBD1 is a possible D gene (5 bases). The CDR3 has 15 residues. Germline loops: CDR1 MDHEN, CDR2 SYDVKM. With 3 bases removed from V and 5 bases from J, the gap between germline ends came to 13 bases. The CDR3 DNA is TGTGCCAGCAGTTTGCAGGGCGGCGTGAATGAAAAACTGTTTTTT. This encodes CASSLQGGVNEKLFF.

The V gene is TRBV6-1, the J gene TRBJ1-2, with D possibly being TRBD1 (6 bases). Trimming cost V 4 bases and J 4 bases, with 22 bases left between them. CDR3 size: 17 residues. Germline V gene lookup returns CDR1 MNHNS and CDR2 SASEGT. The CDR3 here is CASSAMTGQETRYGYTF. For the CDR3, the DNA is TGTGCCAGCAGTGCAATGACAGGCCAGGAAACCCGCTATGGCTACACCTTC.

V is TRBV7-8 and J is TRBJ2-7; the match to TRBD1 covers 7 bases. Germline CDR1 and CDR2: SGHVS and FQNEAQ. V dropped 1 base and J dropped 5; count of bases not matched to a gene: 11. This CDR3 comprises 16 residues. The CDR3 spells CASSLVGTAQIHEQYF. The CDR3 nucleotides read TGTGCCAGCAGCTTAGTAGGGACAGCTCAAATCCACGAGCAGTACTTC. The variable domain in full, with the rest retrieved from reference TRBV7-8 and TRBJ2-7, is GAGVSQSPRYKVAKRGQDVALRCDPISGHVSLFWYQQALGQGPEFLTYFQNEAQLDKSGLPSDRFFAERPEGSVSTLKIQRTQQEDSAVYLCASSLVGTAQIHEQYFGPGTRLTVT.

This clone appeared a few times. The chain carries TRBV5-6 and TRBJ2-7, with 11 bases lining up with TRBD2. V dropped 1 base and J dropped 0; count of bases not matched to a gene: 6. The CDR3 loop spans 17 amino acids. CDR1 and CDR2 (germline): SGHDT, YYEEEE. CDR3 amino acids: CASSLQLAGAPSYEQYV. DNA for the CDR3: TGTGCCAGCAGCTTGCAACTAGCGGGGGCCCCCTCCTACGAGCAGTACGTC.

The chain joins TRBV7-2 to TRBJ2-7, with 7 nucleotides matching TRBD1. V shed 5 bases, J shed 2 bases, and the junction held 15 bases outside the gene matches. Germline-derived CDR1 and CDR2 are SGHTA and FQGNSA. This CDR3 region has 17 residues. The CDR3 region is CASSLVSPGQTAYEQYF. CDR3 in DNA: TGTGCCAGCAGCCTAGTCTCCCCGGGACAGACAGCCTACGAGCAGTACTTC.

This chain uses TRBV14 with TRBJ1-6, with a possible D match to TRBD1 (5 bases). Germline V gene sequence: CDR1 SGHDN, CDR2 FVKESK. With 4 bases removed from V and 12 bases from J, the gap between germline ends came to 10 bases. This CDR3 has 12 residues. CDR3 loop: CASSPTGGPLHF. The CDR3 coding sequence is TGTGCCAGCAGCCCTACGGGGGGACCCCTCCACTTT. Full variable domain (missing parts from reference TRBV14 and TRBJ1-6): EAGVTQFPSHSVIEKGQTVTLRCDPISGHDNLYWYRRVMGKEIKFLLHFVKESKQDESGMPNNRFLAERTGGTYSTLKVQPAELEDSGVYFCASSPTGGPLHFGNGTRLTVT.

The chain has TRBV19 and TRBJ1-5; tentatively, D is TRBD1 (5 bases). The CDR3 is made up of 14 amino acids. Germline V lookup: CDR1 LNHDA, CDR2 SQIVND (reference sequence). Between the trimmed V and J ends, which lost 4 bases and 3 bases, there was a span of 10 bases. The CDR3 spells CASSRAGPNQPQHF. The CDR3 bases are TGTGCCAGTAGTAGGGCAGGGCCCAATCAGCCCCAGCATTTT. Filled out from reference TRBV19 and TRBJ1-5, the complete variable domain reads DGGITQSPKYLFRKEGQNVTLSCEQNLNHDAMYWYRQDPGQGLRLIYYSQIVNDFQKGDIAEGYSVSREKKESFPLTVTSAQKNPTAFYLCASSRAGPNQPQHFGDGTRLSIL.

This chain joins TRBV15 and TRBJ2-1; TRBD1 matches at 9 bases. Germline-derived CDR1 and CDR2 are LNHNV and YYDKDF (reference sequence). CDR3 size: 15 residues. V lost 3 bases to trimming and J lost 6 bases; unmatched junction nucleotides: 6. This CDR3 reads CATSSRQGVGNEQFF. The CDR3 nucleotides read TGTGCCACCAGCAGCAGACAGGGGGTGGGCAATGAGCAGTTCTTC.

This sequence joins TRBV7-8 and TRBJ1-4; 8 bases map to TRBD1. The CDR3 covers 16 residues. The J segment lost 7 bases and the V segment lost 10 bases, leaving 17 bases of the junction unmatched. CDR1 and CDR2 from the germline V gene are SGHVS and FQNEAQ. CDR3 loop: CATENLRGRGLEKLFF. DNA for the CDR3: TGTGCCACGGAAAACCTACGGGGCAGGGGGCTTGAAAAACTGTTTTTT. Combining the CDR3 with reference TRBV7-8 and TRBJ1-4 gives the whole variable domain GAGVSQSPRYKVAKRGQDVALRCDPISGHVSLFWYQQALGQGPEFLTYFQNEAQLDKSGLPSDRFFAERPEGSVSTLKIQRTQQEDSAVYLCATENLRGRGLEKLFFGSGTQLSVL.

V and J are TRBV24-1 and TRBJ1-5, with D uncertain. V was pared by 3 bases and J by 4 bases, with 9 bases between. The CDR3 runs to 14 residues. The germline V gene encodes CDR1 KGHDR and CDR2 SFDVKD. CDR3: CATSDPGGNQPQHF. CDR3 bases: TGTGCCACCAGTGATCCGGGAGGGAATCAGCCCCAGCATTTT.

This chain uses TRBV18 with TRBJ2-5, with 7 bases that match TRBD1. This CDR3 region has 15 residues. The V segment lost 2 bases and the J segment 3 bases; nucleotides outside the gene matches: 6. CDR1 and CDR2 from the germline V gene are KGHSH and LQKENI. The CDR3 protein is CASSPIPTGKETQYF. For the CDR3, the DNA is TGTGCCAGCTCACCAATACCGACAGGGAAAGAGACCCAGTACTTC.

V usage is TRBV29-1 and J usage is TRBJ2-3, with a tentative D call TRBD2 (5 bases). This CDR3 contains 12 residues. CDR1 and CDR2 (germline): SQVTM, ANQGSEA. Trimming took 3 bases from V and 4 from J, leaving 8 bases between them. The CDR3 DNA reads as TGCAGCGTTGAGACCGGGGCAGATACGCAGTATTTT. As protein: CSVETGADTQYF.

The rearrangement links TRBV19 to TRBJ1-1; D remains ambiguous. In germline, CDR1 is LNHDA, CDR2 SQIVND (reference sequence). V was trimmed by 1 base and J by 0 bases, leaving 9 bases between them. This CDR3 has 15 amino acids. Written as DNA, the CDR3 is TGTGCCAGTAGTATAGGGGCGATTATGAACACTGAAGCTTTCTTT. This translates into CASSIGAIMNTEAFF.

This clone was counted a single time. The chain is built from TRBV11-2 and TRBJ2-3; 8 bases fit TRBD2. The CDR3 is made up of 14 amino acids. The junction had 2 bases not matched to a gene; V was cut back by 1 base and J by 5 bases. Germline lookup yields CDR1 SGHAT and CDR2 FQNNGV. The CDR3 nucleotides are TGTGCCAGCAGCTTAGTTAGCGGGGTAGATACGCAGTATTTT. Its translation: CASSLVSGVDTQYF.

This rearrangement joins TRBV5-1 to TRBJ1-1; 8 nucleotides agree with TRBD1. The trim removed 4 bases at V and 0 bases at J, leaving 8 bases unmatched. This CDR3 has 16 amino acids. CDR1 is SGHRS and CDR2 is YFSETQ in the germline V gene. In DNA, the CDR3 is TGCGCCAGCAGCCGCGGACAGGGAACTATGAACACTGAAGCTTTCTTT. This encodes CASSRGQGTMNTEAFF.

The chain is built from TRBV6-2 or TRBV6-3 and TRBJ1-1, with a weak D call TRBD1 (5 bases). This CDR3 spans 13 amino acids. Germline assignment: CDR1 MNHEY and CDR2 SVGEGT. V was cut by 5 bases and J by 3 bases, with 10 bases left in between. CDR3 nucleotide sequence: TGTGCCAGCAGTGCGCGGGGGGACACTGAAGCTTTCTTT. It encodes CASSARGDTEAFF.

The chain carries TRBV10-1 and TRBJ2-7; the D is unclear. The CDR3 contains 18 residues. Trimming took 3 bases from V and 1 from J, leaving 22 bases between them. CDR1 and CDR2 from the germline V gene are WNHNN and SYGVQD (reference sequence). The CDR3 loop is CASSEGGPRGTSSYEQYF. The DNA of the CDR3 is TGCGCCAGCAGTGAAGGTGGCCCTAGAGGAACGAGTTCCTACGAGCAGTACTTC.

The rearrangement uses TRBV7-9 and TRBJ1-2; possible D gene TRBD1, 5 bases. The CDR3 spans 16 residues. Germline-derived CDR1 and CDR2 are SEHNR and FQNEAQ (reference sequence). V lost 0 bases and J lost 7, with 18 bases in between. The CDR3 DNA reads TGTGCCAGCAGCTTAGCTGGCGCAGGGATGCTTGGTGGCTACACCTTC. Translation gives CASSLAGAGMLGGYTF.

This chain joins TRBV7-2 and TRBJ2-3; weak D call: TRBD1 (6 bases). This CDR3 has 15 residues. Germline V CDR1 and CDR2: SGHTA, FQGNSA. Trimming removed 5 bases from V and 0 bases from J, with 12 bases in between. The CDR3 sequence: CASSPDRTSTDTQYF. CDR3 in DNA: TGTGCCAGCAGCCCCGACAGGACGAGCACAGATACGCAGTATTTT.

Only a few counts were recorded for this clone. The chain combines TRBV24-1 with TRBJ1-5, with a possible D match to TRBD1 (6 bases). CDR1 KGHDR and CDR2 SFDVKD come from the germline V gene. This CDR3 comprises 15 residues. V was shortened by 7 bases and J by 2 bases, with 14 bases between the two germline ends. The CDR3 here is CATSDTGFGNQPQHF. CDR3 DNA: TGTGCCACCAGCGATACAGGGTTCGGCAATCAGCCCCAGCATTTT.